The clone carrying this T cell receptor (beta chain) was detected many times. Time point defined: persistent/refractory GD, antithyroid drugs over 5 years with positive TRAb. RNA isolated from PBMCs was used to make the TCR library. Graves' disease diagnoses followed American Thyroid Association guidelines. This CDR3 comprises 15 residues. Trimming shortened V by 4 bases and J by 5 bases, and 18 bases separated the two germline ends. The source of the sample is a study of regulatory T cells in long-lasting Graves disease. For TCR beta, libraries came from iRepertoire HTBI primers and Arm-PCR of CDR3 regions. Using its own MiXCR run on the multiplex PCR reads, TCRdb lists one record per CDR3 protein. The table has hundreds of thousands of distinct CDR3 sequences, about 20% seen once.

The specimen was peripheral blood mononuclear cells (PBMCs), collected when the disease was refractory, from a patient treated with antithyroid drugs. The TCR originated in a female donor with Graves disease. The chain combines TRBV12-3 or TRBV12-4 with TRBJ2-7; no firm D call. CDR3 coding DNA: TGTGCCAGCAGTTCCGAGGTTGGGGTGATGAACGAGCAGTACTTC. It is translated as CASSSEVGVMNEQYF.